A single sample gave rise to the 31 T cell receptor beta chains below, sequenced in a study of blood T cell repertoires in COVID-19. Sequencing used immunoSEQ multiplex PCR; TCRdb keeps in-frame clones, though not all of them. The data hold approximately 260,000 clones, with around 85% observed a single time. Input material: peripheral blood. Receptor source: a woman in her sixties or seventies with acute or convalescent COVID-19.

This chain links TRBV5-1 with TRBJ1-5; no clear D. Germline V gene data show CDR1 as SGHRS and CDR2 as YFSETQ. This CDR3 is 13 amino acids long. Trimming took 4 bases from V and 9 from J, leaving 14 bases between them. Here the CDR3 DNA reads TGCGCCAGCAGCCCCTTGAACGGAGGGCCCCAGCATTTT. Its protein is CASSPLNGGPQHF.

The V call is TRBV5-1, the J call TRBJ1-2, with 9 nucleotides matching TRBD1. The CDR3 contains 14 residues. Trimming took 2 bases from V and 8 from J; bases not matched to a gene: 7. Germline V gene data show CDR1 as SGHRS and CDR2 as YFSETQ. The CDR3 DNA sequence: TGCGCCAGCAGCTTAACAGGGGGCGAGGGAGGCTACACCTTC. Amino acid sequence: CASSLTGGEGGYTF.

This chain uses TRBV18 with TRBJ2-2; the match to TRBD1 covers 7 bases. The CDR3 is 16 residues long. Unmatched junction bases numbered 8, after V lost 6 bases and J lost 1 base. Germline V gene lookup returns CDR1 KGHSH and CDR2 LQKENI. The CDR3 is CASSLGQALNTGELFF. CDR3 coding DNA: TGTGCCAGCTCCCTAGGACAGGCCCTGAACACCGGGGAGCTGTTTTTT.

The J gene is TRBJ2-2, the V gene TRBV11-2; possible D gene TRBD1, 6 bases. Per germline, CDR1 SGHAT and CDR2 FQNNGV. Trimming left V 1 base short and J 9 bases short, with 12 bases between. The CDR3 covers 14 residues. CDR3 loop: CASSLVQGFRELFF. CDR3 coding DNA: TGTGCCAGCAGCTTAGTACAGGGCTTCAGGGAGCTGTTTTTT.

The J gene is TRBJ1-1, the V gene TRBV5-4; 7 bases map to TRBD1. The CDR3 is 15 amino acids. V dropped 4 bases and J dropped 4; count of bases not matched to a gene: 10. Germline CDR1 is SGHNT and CDR2 is YYREEE (reference sequence). The CDR3 is CASSQQGRRGTEAFF. Written as DNA, the CDR3 is TGTGCCAGCAGCCAACAGGGGCGACGCGGCACTGAAGCTTTCTTT.

The chain uses TRBV4-2 and TRBJ1-6, with TRBD1 matching over 7 bases. CDR3 length: 20 amino acids. CDR1 and CDR2 from the germline V gene are LGHNA and YNFKEQ. The V segment lost 3 bases and the J segment 0 bases; nucleotides outside the gene matches: 14. The CDR3 is CASSQARMRGRASYNSPLHF. CDR3 nucleotides: TGTGCCAGCAGCCAGGCCAGGATGAGGGGGCGGGCCTCCTATAATTCACCCCTCCACTTT.

V and J are TRBV2 and TRBJ1-5; D gene unclear. The germline V and J ends were trimmed by 1 base and 3 bases, with 10 bases remaining between them. This CDR3 region has 15 residues. Germline V gene data show CDR1 as SNHLY and CDR2 as FYNNEI. CDR3 sequence: CASSEGGELNQPQHF. The CDR3 DNA is TGTGCCAGCAGTGAAGGGGGAGAACTCAATCAGCCCCAGCATTTT. Drawing the rest from reference TRBV2 and TRBJ1-5, the complete variable domain is EPEVTQTPSHQVTQMGQEVILRCVPISNHLYFYWYRQILGQKVEFLVSFYNNEISEKSEIFDDQFSVERPDGSNFTLKIRSTKLEDSAMYFCASSEGGELNQPQHFGDGTRLSIL.

The CDR3 loop is CASSLGQEDTEAFF. The CDR3 bases are TGTGCCAGCAGCTTAGGGCAGGAGGACACTGAAGCTTTCTTT. V usage is TRBV7-6 and J usage is TRBJ1-1; no clear D. The V end was cut by 1 base, the J end by 3 bases, with 9 bases between. From germline, CDR1 is SGHVS and CDR2 FNYEAQ. This CDR3 spans 14 amino acids.

In regard to this clone: A junction boundary mismatches the germline segment, possibly from a read error. The chain couples TRBV7-6 to TRBJ1-2, with 7 bases that match TRBD1. Looked up from germline, CDR1 is SGHVS and CDR2 is FNYEAQ. CDR3 size: 13 residues. CDR3 protein: CASGEPGQLLATF. CDR3 nucleotide sequence: TGTGCCAGCGGGGAACCGGGACAGCTTCTGGCCACGTTC.

The chain recombines TRBV7-6 with TRBJ1-2, with a tentative D call TRBD1 (5 bases). Trimming removed 0 bases at V and 13 bases at J, with 18 bases between. Germline V lookup: CDR1 SGHVS, CDR2 FNYEAQ. The CDR3 runs to 14 residues. In DNA form, the CDR3 reads TGTGCCAGCAGCTTAGCCCCCCCAGGGTCTGGATTCACCTTC. Protein product: CASSLAPPGSGFTF. The full variable domain, rest sourced from reference TRBV7-6 and TRBJ1-2, is GAGVSQSPRYKVTKRGQDVALRCDPISGHVSLYWYRQALGQGPEFLTYFNYEAQQDKSGLPNDRFSAERPEGSISTLTIQRTEQRDSAMYRCASSLAPPGSGFTFGSGTRLTVV.

The V gene is TRBV29-1, the J gene TRBJ1-1, with a possible D match to TRBD1 (5 bases). Germline V lookup: CDR1 SQVTM, CDR2 ANQGSEA. This CDR3 contains 15 residues. V was pared by 3 bases and J by 1 base, with 15 bases between. The CDR3, as DNA: TGCAGCGTTGAGCCAGTCGGGGGTCCGAACACTGAAGCTTTCTTT. Amino acid sequence: CSVEPVGGPNTEAFF.

V and J are TRBV6-6 and TRBJ1-1; D unclear. The CDR3 contains 14 residues. Between the trimmed V and J ends, which lost 2 bases and 0 bases, there was a span of 7 bases. Germline CDR1 is MNHNY and CDR2 is SVGAGI (reference sequence). The CDR3 sequence: CASSYRTLNTEAFF. CDR3 in DNA: TGTGCCAGCAGTTACCGCACACTGAACACTGAAGCTTTCTTT.

V gene TRBV9 combines with J gene TRBJ1-2; no reliable D call. The V end lost 4 bases, the J end lost 7 bases, and 11 bases lay between the germline ends. The CDR3 is 12 amino acids. The V gene's germline CDR1 is SGDLS and CDR2 YYNGEE. The CDR3 DNA reads TGTGCCAGCAGCCCTCCAATCGGTGGCTACACCTTC. The encoded protein is CASSPPIGGYTF. Drawing the rest from reference TRBV9 and TRBJ1-2, the complete variable domain is DSGVTQTPKHLITATGQRVTLRCSPRSGDLSVYWYQQSLDQGLQFLIQYYNGEERAKGNILERFSAQQFPDLHSELNLSSLELGDSALYFCASSPPIGGYTFGSGTRLTVV.

The chain employs TRBV6-5 and TRBJ2-7, with D possibly matching TRBD2 (6 bases). The CDR3 consists of 14 residues. Germline lookup yields CDR1 MNHEY and CDR2 SVGAGI. The ends were cut back, 2 bases at V and 3 bases at J, with 11 bases in the middle. CDR3 loop: CASSYAGSHYEQYF. Here the CDR3 DNA reads TGTGCCAGCAGTTACGCGGGGTCCCACTACGAGCAGTACTTC.

The V call is TRBV9, the J call TRBJ2-1; possibly TRBD1 for D (6 bases). The CDR3 is made up of 15 amino acids. Germline loops: CDR1 SGDLS, CDR2 YYNGEE. With 1 base removed from V and 6 bases from J, the gap between germline ends came to 14 bases. CDR3 sequence (DNA): TGTGCCAGCAGCGTAACAGGGATCCCCCCCAATGAGCAGTTCTTC. Translating gives CASSVTGIPPNEQFF.

V is TRBV7-8 and J is TRBJ2-1; D is possibly TRBD1 (6 bases). V was clipped by 3 bases and J by 9 bases, with 12 bases between them. Germline loops: CDR1 SGHVS, CDR2 FQNEAQ. The CDR3 sequence is 13 residues long. CDR3 sequence (DNA): TGTGCCAGCAGCTTTACAGGGCGGAGTGAGCAGTTCTTC. Its translation is CASSFTGRSEQFF.

V and J are TRBV2 and TRBJ2-1; possible D gene TRBD1, 5 bases. Trimming took off 8 bases at V and 7 bases at J, with 15 bases between the two ends. This CDR3 spans 13 amino acids. Germline V gene lookup returns CDR1 SNHLY and CDR2 FYNNEI. CDR3 region: CASLGRDMNEQFF. DNA for the CDR3: TGTGCCAGCTTGGGCAGGGATATGAATGAGCAGTTCTTC.

The gene calls are TRBV5-6 and TRBJ2-3; D unresolved. The CDR3 extends over 13 amino acids. CDR1 is SGHDT and CDR2 is YYEEEE in the germline V gene. The V and J ends lost 4 bases and 2 bases respectively, with 8 bases between them. The CDR3 coding sequence is TGTGCCAGCAGCATACTCTACACAGATACGCAGTATTTT. It encodes CASSILYTDTQYF.

This sequence joins TRBV5-1 and TRBJ2-2, with 11 bases aligning to TRBD2. The CDR3 has 15 amino acids. CDR1 and CDR2 from the germline V gene are SGHRS and YFSETQ. J gave up 5 bases and V 5 bases, and 5 bases lay outside the gene matches. CDR3 sequence: CASSPGLAVTGELFF. DNA of the CDR3: TGCGCCAGCAGTCCGGGACTAGCGGTAACCGGGGAGCTGTTTTTT. The entire variable domain, with the rest obtained from reference TRBV5-1 and TRBJ2-2, is as follows: KAGVTQTPRYLIKTRGQQVTLSCSPISGHRSVSWYQQTPGQGLQFLFEYFSETQRNKGNFPGRFSGRQFSNSRSEMNVSTLELGDSALYLCASSPGLAVTGELFFGEGSRLTVL.

J is TRBJ1-4 and V is TRBV5-1; 10 bases fit TRBD1. CDR1 and CDR2 from the germline V gene are SGHRS and YFSETQ. The CDR3 is made up of 15 amino acids. J was trimmed by 8 bases and V by 7 bases; bases with no gene match: 11. The chain's CDR3 is CASAVVGTGEEKLFF. The CDR3 coding sequence is TGCGCCAGCGCGGTGGTCGGGACAGGGGAAGAAAAACTGTTTTTT.

This sequence joins TRBV2 and TRBJ1-2, with 11 bases aligning to TRBD1. Unmatched junction bases numbered 4, after V lost 5 bases and J lost 8 bases. The CDR3 is made up of 13 amino acids. CDR1 and CDR2 (germline): SNHLY, FYNNEI. CDR3: CASSQRTGGGYTF. Written as DNA, the CDR3 is TGTGCCAGCAGTCAGCGGACAGGGGGCGGCTACACCTTC.

This chain links TRBV3-1 (or the pseudogene TRBV3-2) with TRBJ1-2; 9 bases match TRBD1. The CDR3 totals 14 residues. The trim removed 1 base at V and 8 bases at J, leaving 5 bases unmatched. The germline V gene has CDR1 LGHDT and CDR2 YNNKEL (reference sequence). CDR3 loop: CASSQVTGGGGYTF. The CDR3 DNA is TGTGCCAGCAGCCAAGTGACAGGGGGTGGAGGCTACACCTTC.

The V call is TRBV19, the J call TRBJ2-3, with 7 bases identical to TRBD1. The CDR3 length is 17 residues. The germline gives CDR1 LNHDA, CDR2 SQIVND (reference sequence). Trimming took 6 bases from V and 6 from J; bases not matched to a gene: 18. The CDR3 sequence is CASRSNWDSFGWDTQYF. The CDR3 coding sequence is TGTGCCAGTAGATCAAATTGGGACAGTTTCGGGTGGGATACGCAGTATTTT. The variable domain in full, completed from reference TRBV19 and TRBJ2-3, reads DGGITQSPKYLFRKEGQNVTLSCEQNLNHDAMYWYRQDPGQGLRLIYYSQIVNDFQKGDIAEGYSVSREKKESFPLTVTSAQKNPTAFYLCASRSNWDSFGWDTQYFGPGTRLTVL.

The rearrangement links TRBV5-1 to TRBJ2-3, with TRBD1 matching over 12 bases. The CDR3 extends over 17 amino acids. CDR1 is SGHRS and CDR2 is YFSETQ in the germline V gene. After removal of 3 bases from V and 4 bases from J, the junction contained 9 bases not matched to a gene. The CDR3 spells CASSSDGTGGLPDTQYF. CDR3 DNA: TGCGCCAGCAGCTCTGACGGGACAGGGGGCCTTCCAGATACGCAGTATTTT. The entire variable domain, with the rest obtained from reference TRBV5-1 and TRBJ2-3, is as follows: KAGVTQTPRYLIKTRGQQVTLSCSPISGHRSVSWYQQTPGQGLQFLFEYFSETQRNKGNFPGRFSGRQFSNSRSEMNVSTLELGDSALYLCASSSDGTGGLPDTQYFGPGTRLTVL.

The sample holds a few counts of this clone. The chain combines TRBV11-2 with TRBJ1-1; D gene unclear. Germline values: CDR1 SGHAT, CDR2 FQNNGV. Trimming shortened V by 4 bases and J by 3 bases, and 15 bases separated the two germline ends. The CDR3 contains 15 residues. Here the CDR3 DNA reads TGTGCCAGCAGCTCCTACGGAGCCGACTACACTGAAGCTTTCTTT. Translation: CASSSYGADYTEAFF.

The chain has TRBV12-5 and TRBJ1-1; the D gene is possibly TRBD1 (5 bases). This CDR3 comprises 13 residues. CDR1 and CDR2 from the germline V gene are LGHNT and FRNRAP. Trimming removed 1 base from V and 4 bases from J, with 7 bases in between. CDR3 amino acids: CASGLAGRTEAFF. DNA for the CDR3: TGTGCTAGTGGTTTGGCAGGGCGCACTGAAGCTTTCTTT.

This chain joins TRBV10-3 and TRBJ2-6, with D tentatively TRBD2 (6 bases). Trimming pared 6 bases from V and 0 bases from J, leaving 12 bases between. CDR3 length: 16 amino acids. Germline CDR1 ENHRY, CDR2 SYGVKD. This CDR3 is CAIRGDGSSGANVLTF. CDR3 sequence (DNA): TGTGCCATCAGGGGGGACGGGAGCTCTGGGGCCAACGTCCTGACTTTC.

The rearrangement uses TRBV28 and TRBJ2-1; perhaps TRBD2 as D (6 bases). The germline V and J ends were trimmed by 6 bases and 13 bases, with 16 bases remaining between them. Germline-derived CDR1 and CDR2 are MDHEN and SYDVKM. This CDR3 contains 12 residues. Written as DNA, the CDR3 is TGTGCCAGCAGCCTTCTCCGGGAGTATCAGTTCTTC. Residues: CASSLLREYQFF.

The table lists this clone with a count of one. The gene calls are TRBV3-1 (or the pseudogene TRBV3-2) and TRBJ2-1, with 7 bases fitting TRBD1. This CDR3 has 18 amino acids. V trimming: 5 bases; J trimming: 0 bases; junction bases outside the gene matches: 13. Germline loops: CDR1 LGHDT, CDR2 YNNKEL (reference sequence). The CDR3 DNA sequence: TGTGCCAGCAGCTTGGGACAGACCTATACACTCTCCTACAATGAGCAGTTCTTC. Its translation is CASSLGQTYTLSYNEQFF.

This rearrangement joins TRBV12-5 to TRBJ2-5; 10 bases map to TRBD2. J was trimmed by 5 bases and V by 3 bases; bases with no gene match: 15. The CDR3 extends over 18 amino acids. CDR1 is LGHNT, CDR2 FRNRAP, per germline. The CDR3 loop reads CASGFGLAGAVRRETQYF. CDR3 nucleotide sequence: TGTGCTAGTGGTTTCGGCCTAGCGGGGGCTGTCCGGAGGGAGACCCAGTACTTC.

V is TRBV6-5 and J is TRBJ1-6, with unresolved D. V gave up 5 bases and J gave up 10 bases, with 12 bases separating them. CDR3 length: 13 residues. Germline CDR1 MNHEY, CDR2 SVGAGI. CDR3 loop: CASSPETGSPLHF. The CDR3 nucleotides read TGTGCCAGCAGTCCTGAGACGGGATCACCCCTCCACTTT.